One and the same sample provided the 14 T cell receptor beta chains below, sequenced in a study of blood T cell repertoires in COVID-19. The table came from immunoSEQ multiplex PCR; TCRdb's copy has only in-frame clones and leaves some out. The data show hundreds of thousands of clones, around 90% seen once. What was sequenced was PBMCs or T cells enriched from blood (not recorded which). These TCRs come from a woman in her forties with acute COVID-19.

This chain links TRBV25-1 with TRBJ1-1; 9 nucleotides align to TRBD1. The CDR3 consists of 13 residues. Germline loops: CDR1 MGHDK, CDR2 SYGVNS. The J segment lost 12 bases and the V segment lost 1 base, leaving 6 bases of the junction unmatched. The CDR3 nucleotides read TGTGCCAGCAGTGAATTTCTGGACAGGGGAACTTTCTTT. As protein: CASSEFLDRGTFF.

A single count supports this clone. V usage is TRBV19 and J usage is TRBJ1-6, with 11 bases that match TRBD1. This CDR3 contains 16 residues. With V trimmed by 4 bases and J by 5 bases, 4 bases remained unmatched. Germline CDR1 is LNHDA and CDR2 is SQIVND (reference sequence). The CDR3 reads CASSTGQGANNSPLHF. The CDR3 DNA reads as TGTGCCAGTAGTACAGGACAGGGGGCGAATAATTCACCCCTCCACTTT. Combining the CDR3 with reference TRBV19 and TRBJ1-6 gives the whole variable domain DGGITQSPKYLFRKEGQNVTLSCEQNLNHDAMYWYRQDPGQGLRLIYYSQIVNDFQKGDIAEGYSVSREKKESFPLTVTSAQKNPTAFYLCASSTGQGANNSPLHFGNGTRLTVT.

The V and J genes are TRBV7-2 and TRBJ2-5, with 10 bases matching TRBD2. Germline-derived CDR1 and CDR2 are SGHTA and FQGNSA. CDR3 length: 16 residues. Trimming took 1 base from V and 1 from J; bases not matched to a gene: 3. CDR3 sequence: CASSLGSGGGQETQYF. The CDR3 DNA reads TGTGCCAGCAGCTTAGGCAGCGGGGGGGGCCAAGAGACCCAGTACTTC.

The rearrangement joins TRBV20-1 to TRBJ2-5; D is possibly TRBD2 (5 bases). The CDR3 contains 12 residues. CDR1 and CDR2 (germline): DFQATT, SNEGSKA (reference sequence). V gave up 4 bases and J gave up 5 bases, with 11 bases separating them. CDR3 in DNA: TGCAGTGCTAATGAGCGGTTGGAGACCCAGTACTTC. This translates into CSANERLETQYF.

The rearrangement links TRBV27 to TRBJ2-7; a possible D gene is TRBD1 (6 bases). The V end was cut by 4 bases, the J end by 2 bases, with 12 bases between. In germline, CDR1 is MNHEY, CDR2 SMNVEV (reference sequence). CDR3 size: 14 residues. CDR3 nucleotides: TGTGCCAGCAGTTCTGGCAGGGGACCCTACGAGCAGTACTTC. Translating it yields CASSSGRGPYEQYF.

V is TRBV21-1 and J is TRBJ2-2; no DNA check was done on the table's D call, TRBD2. TRBV21-1 is assigned pseudogene status. CDR3 size: 16 residues. The CDR3 loop reads CASSRTSGGDTGELFF. CDR3 bases: TGTGCCAGCAGCAGGACTAGCGGGGGTGACACCGGGGAGCTGTTTTTT.

V usage is TRBV7-9 and J usage is TRBJ1-1, with D tentatively TRBD1 (6 bases). The germline V gene encodes CDR1 SEHNR and CDR2 FQNEAQ (reference sequence). V was clipped by 5 bases and J by 1 base, with 8 bases between them. CDR3 length equals 13 residues. The CDR3 loop is CASSMTGNTEAFF. Here the CDR3 DNA reads TGTGCCAGCAGCATGACAGGGAACACTGAAGCTTTCTTT.

The chain couples TRBV6-5 to TRBJ1-1; the D gene is possibly TRBD1 (6 bases). The CDR3 totals 11 residues. Germline V gives CDR1 MNHEY, CDR2 SVGAGI. V was cut by 5 bases and J by 6 bases, with 7 bases left in between. The CDR3 sequence is CASSTGPEAFF. In DNA form, the CDR3 reads TGTGCCAGCAGTACAGGGCCTGAAGCTTTCTTT.

This chain joins TRBV7-6 and TRBJ2-3, with 12 bases lining up with TRBD1. Germline assignment: CDR1 SGHVS and CDR2 FNYEAQ. This CDR3 is built from 16 residues. V was pared by 6 bases and J by 5 bases, with 9 bases of the junction left unmatched. CDR3 residues: CASRPNRDRGQDTQYF. Here the CDR3 DNA reads TGTGCCAGCAGGCCTAACCGGGACAGGGGGCAAGATACGCAGTATTTT. The whole variable domain, filled in from reference TRBV7-6 and TRBJ2-3, reads GAGVSQSPRYKVTKRGQDVALRCDPISGHVSLYWYRQALGQGPEFLTYFNYEAQQDKSGLPNDRFSAERPEGSISTLTIQRTEQRDSAMYRCASRPNRDRGQDTQYFGPGTRLTVL.

The chain is built from TRBV13 and TRBJ2-2; 7 positions agree with TRBD1. J was trimmed by 1 base and V by 5 bases; bases with no gene match: 10. CDR1 is PRHDT and CDR2 is FYEKMQ in the germline V gene (reference sequence). The CDR3 totals 17 residues. This chain's CDR3 is CASSHSDRRENTGELFF. The CDR3 coding sequence is TGTGCCAGCAGCCATTCGGACAGGCGAGAGAACACCGGGGAGCTGTTTTTT.

The DNA for the CDR3 is TGTGCCAGCAGGGGTGGGACAGGTACCTACGAGCAGTACTTC. Translated, it gives CASRGGTGTYEQYF. The V and J genes are TRBV28 and TRBJ2-7, with 8 bases matching TRBD1. The junction had 6 bases not matched to a gene; V was cut back by 6 bases and J by 2 bases. CDR3 length: 14 amino acids. CDR1 and CDR2 from the germline V gene are MDHEN and SYDVKM.

J is TRBJ1-2 and V is TRBV7-8, with D perhaps matching TRBD1 (5 bases). The CDR3 has 14 residues. CDR1 and CDR2 from the germline V gene are SGHVS and FQNEAQ. Trimming left V 5 bases short and J 2 bases short, with 12 bases between. The CDR3: CASSPDRTNYGYTF. In DNA, the CDR3 is TGTGCCAGCAGCCCAGACAGAACCAACTATGGCTACACCTTC. The entire variable domain, with the rest obtained from reference TRBV7-8 and TRBJ1-2, is as follows: GAGVSQSPRYKVAKRGQDVALRCDPISGHVSLFWYQQALGQGPEFLTYFQNEAQLDKSGLPSDRFFAERPEGSVSTLKIQRTQQEDSAVYLCASSPDRTNYGYTFGSGTRLTVV.

The rearrangement uses TRBV4-1 and TRBJ1-2; 8 nucleotides agree with TRBD1. Trimming took 1 base from V and 4 from J; bases not matched to a gene: 8. Per the germline V gene, CDR1 is MGHRA and CDR2 is YSYEKL. The CDR3 covers 16 residues. The DNA of the CDR3 is TGCGCCAGCAGCCAAGCCCACGGACAGGGTTCCTATGGCTACACCTTC. Encoded protein: CASSQAHGQGSYGYTF.

This clone showed up just once. The chain couples TRBV19 to TRBJ1-4, with a tentative D call TRBD1 (6 bases). V was pared by 2 bases and J by 0 bases, with 13 bases between. CDR3 length: 17 amino acids. Per the germline V gene, CDR1 is LNHDA and CDR2 is SQIVND (reference sequence). The CDR3 DNA follows: TGTGCCAGTAGTATACAGGGACACCCTGCAACTAATGAAAAACTGTTTTTT. It translates to CASSIQGHPATNEKLFF.